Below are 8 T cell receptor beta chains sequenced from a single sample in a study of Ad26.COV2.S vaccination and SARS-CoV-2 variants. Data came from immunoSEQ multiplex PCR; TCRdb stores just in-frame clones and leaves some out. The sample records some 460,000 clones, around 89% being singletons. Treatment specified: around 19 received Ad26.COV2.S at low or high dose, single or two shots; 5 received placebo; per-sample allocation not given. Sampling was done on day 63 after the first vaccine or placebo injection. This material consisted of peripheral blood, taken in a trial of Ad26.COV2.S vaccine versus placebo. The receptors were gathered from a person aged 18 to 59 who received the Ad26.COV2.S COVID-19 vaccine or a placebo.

The CDR3 region has the DNA TGCGCCAGCAGTGAGTACGCAGGGGGGGGACAGCCCCAGCATTTT. Translated, it gives CASSEYAGGGQPQHF. The genes are TRBV10-2 and TRBJ1-5, with TRBD1 matching 7 bases. Trimming cost V 1 base and J 7 bases; bases outside gene matches: 7. Looked up from germline, CDR1 is WSHSY and CDR2 is SAAADI. The CDR3 extends over 15 amino acids.

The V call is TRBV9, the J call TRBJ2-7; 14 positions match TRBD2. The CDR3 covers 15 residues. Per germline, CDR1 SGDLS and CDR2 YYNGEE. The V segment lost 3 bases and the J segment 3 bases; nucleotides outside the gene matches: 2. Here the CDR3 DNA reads TGTGCCAGCAGCGAAGGGACTAGCGGGAGCTACGAGCAGTACTTC. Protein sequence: CASSEGTSGSYEQYF. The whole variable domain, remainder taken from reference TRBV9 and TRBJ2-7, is DSGVTQTPKHLITATGQRVTLRCSPRSGDLSVYWYQQSLDQGLQFLIQYYNGEERAKGNILERFSAQQFPDLHSELNLSSLELGDSALYFCASSEGTSGSYEQYFGPGTRLTVT.

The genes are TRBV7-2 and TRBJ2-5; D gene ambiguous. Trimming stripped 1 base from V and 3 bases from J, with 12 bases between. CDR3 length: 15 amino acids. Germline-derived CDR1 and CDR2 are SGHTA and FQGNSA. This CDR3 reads CASSLVSVPKETQYF. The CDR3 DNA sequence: TGTGCCAGCAGCTTAGTTTCAGTACCGAAAGAGACCCAGTACTTC.

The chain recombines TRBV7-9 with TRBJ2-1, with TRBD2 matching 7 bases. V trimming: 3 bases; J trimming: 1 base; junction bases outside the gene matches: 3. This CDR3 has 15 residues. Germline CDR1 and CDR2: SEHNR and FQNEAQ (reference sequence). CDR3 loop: CASSFGGRSYNEQFF. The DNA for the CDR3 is TGTGCCAGCAGCTTTGGCGGGAGATCCTACAATGAGCAGTTCTTC.

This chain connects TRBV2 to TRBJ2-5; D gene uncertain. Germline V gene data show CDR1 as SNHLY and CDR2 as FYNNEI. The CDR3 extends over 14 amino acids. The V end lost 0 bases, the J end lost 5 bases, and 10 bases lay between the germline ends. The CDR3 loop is CASSEAVLPETQYF. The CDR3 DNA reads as TGTGCCAGCAGTGAAGCGGTACTTCCGGAGACCCAGTACTTC. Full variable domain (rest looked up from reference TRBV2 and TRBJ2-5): EPEVTQTPSHQVTQMGQEVILRCVPISNHLYFYWYRQILGQKVEFLVSFYNNEISEKSEIFDDQFSVERPDGSNFTLKIRSTKLEDSAMYFCASSEAVLPETQYFGPGTRLLVL.

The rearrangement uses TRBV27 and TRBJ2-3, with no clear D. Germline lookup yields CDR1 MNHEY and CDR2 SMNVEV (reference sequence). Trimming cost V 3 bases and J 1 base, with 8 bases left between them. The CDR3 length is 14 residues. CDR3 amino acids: CASSFGLGTDTQYF. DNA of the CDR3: TGTGCCAGCAGTTTCGGGCTCGGCACAGATACGCAGTATTTT.

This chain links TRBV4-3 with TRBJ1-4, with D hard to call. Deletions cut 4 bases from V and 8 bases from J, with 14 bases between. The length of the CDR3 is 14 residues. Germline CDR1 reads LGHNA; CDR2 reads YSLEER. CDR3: CASSPSRVSEKLFF. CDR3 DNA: TGCGCCAGCAGCCCAAGTCGGGTGTCCGAAAAACTGTTTTTT.

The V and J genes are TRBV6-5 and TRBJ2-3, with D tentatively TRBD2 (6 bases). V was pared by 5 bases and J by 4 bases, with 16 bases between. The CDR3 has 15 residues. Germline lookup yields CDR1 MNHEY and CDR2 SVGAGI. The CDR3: CASSLLAGRPDTQYF. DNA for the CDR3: TGTGCCAGCAGTCTACTAGCCGGCCGGCCAGATACGCAGTATTTT.